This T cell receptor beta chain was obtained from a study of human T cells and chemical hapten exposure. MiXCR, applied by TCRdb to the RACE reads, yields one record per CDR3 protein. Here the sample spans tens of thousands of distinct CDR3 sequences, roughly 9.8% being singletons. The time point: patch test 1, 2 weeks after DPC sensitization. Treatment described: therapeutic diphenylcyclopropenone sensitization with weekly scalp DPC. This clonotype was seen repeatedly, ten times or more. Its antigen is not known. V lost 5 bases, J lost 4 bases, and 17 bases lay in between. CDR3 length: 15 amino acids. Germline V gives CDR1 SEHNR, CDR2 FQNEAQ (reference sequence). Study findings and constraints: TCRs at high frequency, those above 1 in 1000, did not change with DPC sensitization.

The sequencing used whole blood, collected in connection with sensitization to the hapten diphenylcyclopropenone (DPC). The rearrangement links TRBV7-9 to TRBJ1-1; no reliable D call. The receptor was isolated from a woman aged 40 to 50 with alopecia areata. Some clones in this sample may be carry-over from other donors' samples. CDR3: CASSRRPGVSTEAFF. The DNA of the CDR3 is TGTGCCAGCAGCCGGAGACCTGGGGTTAGCACTGAAGCTTTCTTT.